This entry lists 29 T cell receptor beta chains sequenced from one sample in a study of shared clonotypes between healthy human individuals. Libraries were prepared by immunoSEQ multiplex PCR; TCRdb keeps only in-frame clonotypes and omits some of them. Among 2 million to 3 million clones listed, roughly 92% were seen once. Sequencing was performed on naive CD4+ T cells sorted from blood. Subset defined: CD45RA+ positively selected. These receptors were obtained from a man younger than 35 in good health.

The chain combines TRBV6-5 with TRBJ1-4, with D possibly TRBD1 on 6 matching bases. CDR1 is MNHEY, CDR2 SVGAGI, per germline. V dropped 6 bases and J dropped 4 bases, with 12 bases sitting between them. There are 14 residues in the CDR3. CDR3 sequence reads: CASRKTGVNEKLFF. The DNA of the CDR3 is TGTGCCAGCAGAAAGACAGGAGTTAATGAAAAACTGTTTTTT.

The CDR3 DNA is TGTGCCAGTAGTGCCTACTATGAAAAACTGTTTTTT. It specifies CASSAYYEKLFF. The chain employs TRBV19 and TRBJ1-4; D is undetermined. V was trimmed by 5 bases and J by 6 bases, leaving 7 bases between them. Germline CDR1 reads LNHDA; CDR2 reads SQIVND (reference sequence). The CDR3 runs 12 residues.

This sequence joins TRBV4-3 and TRBJ2-7; D is possibly TRBD1 (5 bases). There are 17 residues in the CDR3. Germline loops: CDR1 LGHNA, CDR2 YSLEER. The V end was cut by 0 bases, the J end by 0 bases, with 15 bases between. CDR3 in DNA: TGCGCCAGCAGCCAAGATCATTGGGGCAAAAGCTCCTACGAGCAGTACTTC. As protein: CASSQDHWGKSSYEQYF.

This sequence joins TRBV28 and TRBJ2-5; 7 bases are a match to TRBD2. There are 11 residues in the CDR3. CDR1 is MDHEN, CDR2 SYDVKM, per germline. V dropped 10 bases and J dropped 5; count of bases not matched to a gene: 4. The DNA for the CDR3 is TGTGCCACCACGGGGGGTGAGACCCAGTACTTC. Amino acid sequence: CATTGGETQYF.

The V call is TRBV10-3, the J call TRBJ2-3; 12 nucleotides line up with TRBD1. The junction had 6 bases not matched to a gene; V was cut back by 6 bases and J by 5 bases. The CDR3 has 15 amino acids. Germline CDR1 reads ENHRY; CDR2 reads SYGVKD. The CDR3 DNA follows: TGTGCCATCAGGACCGGGACAGGGGGCGAAGATACGCAGTATTTT. This translates into CAIRTGTGGEDTQYF.

On this clone: Germline and junction disagree at one end, which may indicate a read error. The chain joins TRBV6-1 to TRBJ1-3; D is unclear. The germline V gene encodes CDR1 MNHNS and CDR2 SASEGT. CDR3 length equals 14 residues. CDR3 loop: CASSGTGLGDTIYF. CDR3 DNA: TGTGCCAGCAGTGGGACCGGACTTGGAGACACCATATATTTT.

This clone was found a few times. J is TRBJ1-5 and V is TRBV19; D gene uncertain. The CDR3 sequence is 12 residues long. Trimming stripped 5 bases from V and 5 bases from J, with 7 bases between. Germline CDR1 is LNHDA and CDR2 is SQIVND (reference sequence). The CDR3 DNA reads TGTGCCAGTAGTCCGTTGTATCAGCCCCAGCATTTT. Its translation is CASSPLYQPQHF.

The chain couples TRBV28 to TRBJ2-5, with a weak D call TRBD2 (6 bases). The ends were cut back, 5 bases at V and 1 base at J, with 14 bases in the middle. The CDR3 runs 15 residues. Germline V gene sequence: CDR1 MDHEN, CDR2 SYDVKM. Here the CDR3 reads CASSMGGRTQETQYF. DNA of the CDR3: TGTGCCAGCAGTATGGGAGGTAGAACCCAAGAGACCCAGTACTTC.

The chain is built from TRBV11-2 and TRBJ1-6; D remains unclear. Germline V gene sequence: CDR1 SGHAT, CDR2 FQNNGV. CDR3 length equals 14 residues. V was cut by 8 bases and J by 11 bases, with 19 bases left in between. The chain's CDR3 is CASDFSGLKTPLHF. In DNA, the CDR3 is TGTGCCAGCGACTTCAGCGGGTTGAAAACACCCCTCCACTTT.

The genes are TRBV7-8 and TRBJ2-7, with unresolved D. V lost 1 base to trimming and J lost 6 bases, with 10 bases between them. This CDR3 region has 13 residues. Germline CDR1 reads SGHVS; CDR2 reads FQNEAQ. This chain's CDR3 is CASSLVQEVEQYF. As DNA, the CDR3 is TGTGCCAGCAGCTTAGTTCAGGAAGTCGAGCAGTACTTC.

This clone came up once. The chain joins TRBV21-1 to TRBJ1-5; the table assigns TRBD1, which was not confirmed against the DNA. TRBV21-1 is labeled a pseudogene. This CDR3 has 15 amino acids. The CDR3 DNA reads as TGTGCCAGCAGCAGCGACAGGGCCCCCAATCAGCCCCAGCATTTT. Amino acids: CASSSDRAPNQPQHF.

The rearrangement joins TRBV11-1 to TRBJ2-1, with D tentatively TRBD2 (5 bases). Germline-derived CDR1 and CDR2 are SGHAT and FQDESV (reference sequence). The CDR3 length is 16 residues. V dropped 5 bases and J dropped 0 bases, with 14 bases sitting between them. CDR3 sequence reads: CASSPRTRSSYNEQFF. DNA of the CDR3: TGTGCCAGCAGCCCAAGGACTCGGAGCTCCTACAATGAGCAGTTCTTC.

V is TRBV30 and J is TRBJ1-3, with D uncertain. Germline V gene sequence: CDR1 GTSNPN, CDR2 SVGIG (reference sequence). The CDR3 covers 13 residues. The ends were cut back, 5 bases at V and 0 bases at J, with 8 bases in the middle. CDR3 DNA sequence: TGTGCCTGGGCTTCTCACTCTGGAAACACCATATATTTT. It translates to CAWASHSGNTIYF.

This chain connects TRBV5-1 to TRBJ2-1; a possible D gene is TRBD2 (6 bases). Germline loops: CDR1 SGHRS, CDR2 YFSETQ. The CDR3 loop spans 15 amino acids. The V and J ends lost 3 bases and 9 bases respectively, with 19 bases between them. CDR3 loop: CASSWGTFQGGEQFF. CDR3 nucleotides: TGCGCCAGCAGCTGGGGGACTTTCCAAGGTGGTGAGCAGTTCTTC.

The chain has TRBV6-5 and TRBJ1-1, with TRBD1 as a possible D gene (6 bases). Trimming took off 8 bases at V and 0 bases at J, with 13 bases between the two ends. The CDR3 is 14 residues long. From germline, CDR1 is MNHEY and CDR2 SVGAGI. DNA of the CDR3: TGTGCCAGCGGCAGGGGTTCGGTGAACACTGAAGCTTTCTTT. Protein: CASGRGSVNTEAFF.

CDR3 region: CASSLGGLSAGELFF. The CDR3 DNA follows: TGTGCCAGCAGTTTAGGCGGATTATCGGCCGGGGAGCTGTTTTTT. The chain couples TRBV27 to TRBJ2-2; D is uncertain. Trimming left V 2 bases short and J 6 bases short, with 13 bases between. CDR1 and CDR2 (germline): MNHEY, SMNVEV (reference sequence). The CDR3 totals 15 residues.

This clone showed up just once. This chain connects TRBV5-6 to TRBJ2-2; TRBD2 might be the D (6 bases). The CDR3 contains 16 residues. The germline gives CDR1 SGHDT, CDR2 YYEEEE. V was trimmed by 0 bases and J by 5 bases, leaving 14 bases between them. Here the CDR3 reads CASSLGAGSFTGELFF. Written as DNA, the CDR3 is TGTGCCAGCAGCTTGGGGGCGGGAAGCTTTACCGGGGAGCTGTTTTTT.

The chain couples TRBV5-1 to TRBJ2-7, with 8 bases aligning to TRBD1. The CDR3 length is 18 residues. The V gene's germline CDR1 is SGHRS and CDR2 YFSETQ. Losses at the gene ends were 3 bases for V and 2 bases for J; bases not matched to a gene: 16. CDR3 region: CASSWGRTGITGAYEQYF. The CDR3 bases are TGCGCCAGCAGCTGGGGGAGGACAGGGATCACTGGTGCCTACGAGCAGTACTTC.

This clone is a singleton in its sample. The J gene is TRBJ1-1, the V gene TRBV5-1; 7 nucleotides match TRBD1. Germline CDR1 SGHRS, CDR2 YFSETQ. This CDR3 comprises 16 residues. The V segment lost 3 bases and the J segment 0 bases; nucleotides outside the gene matches: 8. Here the CDR3 reads CASSSRDSDLNTEAFF. DNA for the CDR3: TGCGCCAGCAGCTCCCGGGACAGCGATTTGAACACTGAAGCTTTCTTT.

The rearrangement uses TRBV21-1 and TRBJ1-4. TRBV21-1 is a pseudogene. The CDR3 runs to 19 residues. Here the CDR3 reads CASSQSLDAYSPTNEKLFF. The CDR3 DNA reads as TGTGCCAGCAGCCAAAGCTTAGATGCGTATTCCCCAACTAATGAAAAACTGTTTTTT.

As for this clone: Distinct nucleotide sequences in the sample also encode this CDR3. V gene TRBV5-4 combines with J gene TRBJ2-1, with 8 bases identical to TRBD1. The ends lost 4 bases at V and 2 bases at J; junction bases unmatched: 2. The CDR3 sequence is 14 residues long. Germline assignment: CDR1 SGHNT and CDR2 YYREEE (reference sequence). The CDR3, as DNA: TGTGCCAGCAGCCTGGGACAGGCCTACAATGAGCAGTTCTTC. Encoded protein: CASSLGQAYNEQFF. Supplemented by reference TRBV5-4 and TRBJ2-1, the full variable domain reads ETGVTQSPTHLIKTRGQQVTLRCSSQSGHNTVSWYQQALGQGPQFIFQYYREEENGRGNFPPRFSGLQFPNYSSELNVNALELDDSALYLCASSLGQAYNEQFFGPGTRLTVL.

This clone was seen a few times. In the same sample, other DNA sequences code for this CDR3. The V and J genes are TRBV4-1 and TRBJ1-5, with TRBD1 as a possible D gene (5 bases). The CDR3 totals 15 residues. Germline V gives CDR1 MGHRA, CDR2 YSYEKL. Trimming removed 0 bases from V and 4 bases from J, with 10 bases in between. The CDR3 DNA follows: TGCGCCAGCAGCCAAGAGGGCGCAGGGAATCAGCCCCAGCATTTT. This sequence encodes CASSQEGAGNQPQHF.

The chain recombines TRBV5-1 with TRBJ2-7, with D possibly being TRBD2 (7 bases). This CDR3 spans 15 amino acids. V gave up 3 bases and J gave up 2 bases, with 15 bases separating them. CDR1 is SGHRS and CDR2 is YFSETQ in the germline V gene. The CDR3 bases are TGCGCCAGCAGCTGGGGGGGCCAGGGCGCCTACGAGCAGTACTTC. Its protein is CASSWGGQGAYEQYF.

This chain links TRBV5-6 with TRBJ2-5; 7 bases align to TRBD1. CDR3 length equals 16 residues. The germline CDR1 and CDR2 sequences are SGHDT and YYEEEE. Trimming removed 0 bases from V and 1 base from J; junction bases left unmatched: 6. The CDR3 spells CASSLAKAGGQETQYF. CDR3 in DNA: TGTGCCAGCAGCTTGGCAAAGGCAGGGGGCCAAGAGACCCAGTACTTC.

The chain is built from TRBV10-2 and TRBJ2-3; possibly TRBD2 for D (5 bases). The CDR3 length is 12 residues. Germline V gene sequence: CDR1 WSHSY, CDR2 SAAADI. V dropped 8 bases and J dropped 6 bases, with 12 bases sitting between them. The CDR3 sequence: CASRPGSDTQYF. CDR3 bases: TGCGCCAGCCGTCCGGGGTCGGATACGCAGTATTTT.

The rearrangement joins TRBV10-3 to TRBJ1-2; D unclear. Per the germline V gene, CDR1 is ENHRY and CDR2 is SYGVKD. The V end lost 0 bases, the J end lost 3 bases, and 8 bases lay between the germline ends. The CDR3 totals 14 residues. DNA of the CDR3: TGTGCCATCAGTGAGTCGGCCGCCCACTATGGCTACACCTTC. It codes for CAISESAAHYGYTF.

This chain uses TRBV10-1 with TRBJ2-2; TRBD2 might be the D (6 bases). Trimming took off 2 bases at V and 8 bases at J, with 12 bases between the two ends. The CDR3 is made up of 14 amino acids. Germline V gene data show CDR1 as WNHNN and CDR2 as SYGVQD (reference sequence). CDR3 residues: CASSENQGGGELFF. DNA for the CDR3: TGCGCCAGCAGTGAGAACCAGGGAGGTGGGGAGCTGTTTTTT.

V usage is TRBV10-3 and J usage is TRBJ2-3, with D tentatively TRBD1 (8 bases). The CDR3 runs 16 residues. Germline-derived CDR1 and CDR2 are ENHRY and SYGVKD. The V gene lost 4 bases and the J gene lost 2 bases, with 16 bases spanning the gap. The CDR3 DNA is TGTGCCATCAGTGGGGGGGGGACAGGCTCCACAGATACGCAGTATTTT. Its translation is CAISGGGTGSTDTQYF.

This chain uses TRBV19 with TRBJ1-5, with 11 bases matching TRBD1. The CDR3 length is 16 residues. CDR1 is LNHDA, CDR2 SQIVND, per germline (reference sequence). V lost 5 bases and J lost 7; bases outside the gene matches: 10. CDR3 sequence (DNA): TGTGCCAGTAGTCCCCGGACAGGGGGCGCAGGGCAGCCCCAGCATTTT. It translates to CASSPRTGGAGQPQHF.